One T cell receptor beta chain is described in this entry. This sample is drawn from a study of blood T cell repertoires in COVID-19. Study overall: The cDNA or gDNA used as material had been derived from T cells, B-cell-depleted T cells, or PBMCs.

The CDR3 loop spans 16 amino acids. The V and J ends lost 0 bases and 2 bases respectively, with 17 bases between them. Germline V gene lookup returns CDR1 SQVTM and CDR2 ANQGSEA. TCRdb's table, derived via immunoSEQ multiplex PCR, lists solely in-frame clones and lacks some. The sample has 150,000 or so clones; approximately 88% are singletons. The clonotype was recovered from a human donor in a cohort sampled during active COVID-19. The chain recombines TRBV29-1 with TRBJ2-7, with TRBD1 as a possible D gene (7 bases). The sequenced sample consisted of peripheral blood. The CDR3 DNA follows: TGCAGCGTTGAAGATCTTCAGGGGGGTGCCCCCTACGAGCAGTACTTC. It yields the protein CSVEDLQGGAPYEQYF.